This TCR beta chain was sequenced during a study of blood T cell repertoires in COVID-19. Profiled with immunoSEQ multiplex PCR; TCRdb holds only in-frame clones, not every one. Here the sample spans 150,000 or so clones, roughly 79% being singletons. CDR3 length: 13 residues. Germline assignment: CDR1 LNHDA and CDR2 SQIVND (reference sequence). Trimming took 5 bases from V and 3 from J; bases not matched to a gene: 3. The sequence derives from a human donor with acute or convalescent COVID-19. The donor label of this sample is uncertain. The chain uses TRBV19 and TRBJ1-2; 7 nucleotides match TRBD1. Input material: peripheral blood. CDR3 sequence reads: CASSSQGDYGYTF. DNA for the CDR3: TGTGCCAGTAGTTCGCAGGGGGACTATGGCTACACCTTC.